This TCR beta chain was identified during a study of siplizumab effects on memory and regulatory T cells. The assay was immunoSEQ multiplex PCR, and TCRdb's table has in-frame clones only and misses some. Among 100,000 to 120,000 clones listed, roughly 91% were seen once. Broader study findings: Both greater diversity than memory cells and a major contribution to the alloresponse seemed to characterize naive T cells. In the presence of siplizumab, alloreactive sequences traceable to unstimulated CD4+ memory cells were significantly reduced.

On this clone itself: What it binds is unknown.

Sequenced input: CD4+ T cells sorted from blood. The source is a human donor in good health.

The CDR3 protein is CASSRTDVYEQYF. The CDR3 region has the DNA TGCGCCAGCAGCAGGACCGACGTCTACGAGCAGTACTTC. The chain carries TRBV5-1 and TRBJ2-7; no clear D gene. V lost 4 bases and J 3 bases, leaving 11 bases between the germline ends. The germline V gene has CDR1 SGHRS and CDR2 YFSETQ. The CDR3 length is 13 residues.